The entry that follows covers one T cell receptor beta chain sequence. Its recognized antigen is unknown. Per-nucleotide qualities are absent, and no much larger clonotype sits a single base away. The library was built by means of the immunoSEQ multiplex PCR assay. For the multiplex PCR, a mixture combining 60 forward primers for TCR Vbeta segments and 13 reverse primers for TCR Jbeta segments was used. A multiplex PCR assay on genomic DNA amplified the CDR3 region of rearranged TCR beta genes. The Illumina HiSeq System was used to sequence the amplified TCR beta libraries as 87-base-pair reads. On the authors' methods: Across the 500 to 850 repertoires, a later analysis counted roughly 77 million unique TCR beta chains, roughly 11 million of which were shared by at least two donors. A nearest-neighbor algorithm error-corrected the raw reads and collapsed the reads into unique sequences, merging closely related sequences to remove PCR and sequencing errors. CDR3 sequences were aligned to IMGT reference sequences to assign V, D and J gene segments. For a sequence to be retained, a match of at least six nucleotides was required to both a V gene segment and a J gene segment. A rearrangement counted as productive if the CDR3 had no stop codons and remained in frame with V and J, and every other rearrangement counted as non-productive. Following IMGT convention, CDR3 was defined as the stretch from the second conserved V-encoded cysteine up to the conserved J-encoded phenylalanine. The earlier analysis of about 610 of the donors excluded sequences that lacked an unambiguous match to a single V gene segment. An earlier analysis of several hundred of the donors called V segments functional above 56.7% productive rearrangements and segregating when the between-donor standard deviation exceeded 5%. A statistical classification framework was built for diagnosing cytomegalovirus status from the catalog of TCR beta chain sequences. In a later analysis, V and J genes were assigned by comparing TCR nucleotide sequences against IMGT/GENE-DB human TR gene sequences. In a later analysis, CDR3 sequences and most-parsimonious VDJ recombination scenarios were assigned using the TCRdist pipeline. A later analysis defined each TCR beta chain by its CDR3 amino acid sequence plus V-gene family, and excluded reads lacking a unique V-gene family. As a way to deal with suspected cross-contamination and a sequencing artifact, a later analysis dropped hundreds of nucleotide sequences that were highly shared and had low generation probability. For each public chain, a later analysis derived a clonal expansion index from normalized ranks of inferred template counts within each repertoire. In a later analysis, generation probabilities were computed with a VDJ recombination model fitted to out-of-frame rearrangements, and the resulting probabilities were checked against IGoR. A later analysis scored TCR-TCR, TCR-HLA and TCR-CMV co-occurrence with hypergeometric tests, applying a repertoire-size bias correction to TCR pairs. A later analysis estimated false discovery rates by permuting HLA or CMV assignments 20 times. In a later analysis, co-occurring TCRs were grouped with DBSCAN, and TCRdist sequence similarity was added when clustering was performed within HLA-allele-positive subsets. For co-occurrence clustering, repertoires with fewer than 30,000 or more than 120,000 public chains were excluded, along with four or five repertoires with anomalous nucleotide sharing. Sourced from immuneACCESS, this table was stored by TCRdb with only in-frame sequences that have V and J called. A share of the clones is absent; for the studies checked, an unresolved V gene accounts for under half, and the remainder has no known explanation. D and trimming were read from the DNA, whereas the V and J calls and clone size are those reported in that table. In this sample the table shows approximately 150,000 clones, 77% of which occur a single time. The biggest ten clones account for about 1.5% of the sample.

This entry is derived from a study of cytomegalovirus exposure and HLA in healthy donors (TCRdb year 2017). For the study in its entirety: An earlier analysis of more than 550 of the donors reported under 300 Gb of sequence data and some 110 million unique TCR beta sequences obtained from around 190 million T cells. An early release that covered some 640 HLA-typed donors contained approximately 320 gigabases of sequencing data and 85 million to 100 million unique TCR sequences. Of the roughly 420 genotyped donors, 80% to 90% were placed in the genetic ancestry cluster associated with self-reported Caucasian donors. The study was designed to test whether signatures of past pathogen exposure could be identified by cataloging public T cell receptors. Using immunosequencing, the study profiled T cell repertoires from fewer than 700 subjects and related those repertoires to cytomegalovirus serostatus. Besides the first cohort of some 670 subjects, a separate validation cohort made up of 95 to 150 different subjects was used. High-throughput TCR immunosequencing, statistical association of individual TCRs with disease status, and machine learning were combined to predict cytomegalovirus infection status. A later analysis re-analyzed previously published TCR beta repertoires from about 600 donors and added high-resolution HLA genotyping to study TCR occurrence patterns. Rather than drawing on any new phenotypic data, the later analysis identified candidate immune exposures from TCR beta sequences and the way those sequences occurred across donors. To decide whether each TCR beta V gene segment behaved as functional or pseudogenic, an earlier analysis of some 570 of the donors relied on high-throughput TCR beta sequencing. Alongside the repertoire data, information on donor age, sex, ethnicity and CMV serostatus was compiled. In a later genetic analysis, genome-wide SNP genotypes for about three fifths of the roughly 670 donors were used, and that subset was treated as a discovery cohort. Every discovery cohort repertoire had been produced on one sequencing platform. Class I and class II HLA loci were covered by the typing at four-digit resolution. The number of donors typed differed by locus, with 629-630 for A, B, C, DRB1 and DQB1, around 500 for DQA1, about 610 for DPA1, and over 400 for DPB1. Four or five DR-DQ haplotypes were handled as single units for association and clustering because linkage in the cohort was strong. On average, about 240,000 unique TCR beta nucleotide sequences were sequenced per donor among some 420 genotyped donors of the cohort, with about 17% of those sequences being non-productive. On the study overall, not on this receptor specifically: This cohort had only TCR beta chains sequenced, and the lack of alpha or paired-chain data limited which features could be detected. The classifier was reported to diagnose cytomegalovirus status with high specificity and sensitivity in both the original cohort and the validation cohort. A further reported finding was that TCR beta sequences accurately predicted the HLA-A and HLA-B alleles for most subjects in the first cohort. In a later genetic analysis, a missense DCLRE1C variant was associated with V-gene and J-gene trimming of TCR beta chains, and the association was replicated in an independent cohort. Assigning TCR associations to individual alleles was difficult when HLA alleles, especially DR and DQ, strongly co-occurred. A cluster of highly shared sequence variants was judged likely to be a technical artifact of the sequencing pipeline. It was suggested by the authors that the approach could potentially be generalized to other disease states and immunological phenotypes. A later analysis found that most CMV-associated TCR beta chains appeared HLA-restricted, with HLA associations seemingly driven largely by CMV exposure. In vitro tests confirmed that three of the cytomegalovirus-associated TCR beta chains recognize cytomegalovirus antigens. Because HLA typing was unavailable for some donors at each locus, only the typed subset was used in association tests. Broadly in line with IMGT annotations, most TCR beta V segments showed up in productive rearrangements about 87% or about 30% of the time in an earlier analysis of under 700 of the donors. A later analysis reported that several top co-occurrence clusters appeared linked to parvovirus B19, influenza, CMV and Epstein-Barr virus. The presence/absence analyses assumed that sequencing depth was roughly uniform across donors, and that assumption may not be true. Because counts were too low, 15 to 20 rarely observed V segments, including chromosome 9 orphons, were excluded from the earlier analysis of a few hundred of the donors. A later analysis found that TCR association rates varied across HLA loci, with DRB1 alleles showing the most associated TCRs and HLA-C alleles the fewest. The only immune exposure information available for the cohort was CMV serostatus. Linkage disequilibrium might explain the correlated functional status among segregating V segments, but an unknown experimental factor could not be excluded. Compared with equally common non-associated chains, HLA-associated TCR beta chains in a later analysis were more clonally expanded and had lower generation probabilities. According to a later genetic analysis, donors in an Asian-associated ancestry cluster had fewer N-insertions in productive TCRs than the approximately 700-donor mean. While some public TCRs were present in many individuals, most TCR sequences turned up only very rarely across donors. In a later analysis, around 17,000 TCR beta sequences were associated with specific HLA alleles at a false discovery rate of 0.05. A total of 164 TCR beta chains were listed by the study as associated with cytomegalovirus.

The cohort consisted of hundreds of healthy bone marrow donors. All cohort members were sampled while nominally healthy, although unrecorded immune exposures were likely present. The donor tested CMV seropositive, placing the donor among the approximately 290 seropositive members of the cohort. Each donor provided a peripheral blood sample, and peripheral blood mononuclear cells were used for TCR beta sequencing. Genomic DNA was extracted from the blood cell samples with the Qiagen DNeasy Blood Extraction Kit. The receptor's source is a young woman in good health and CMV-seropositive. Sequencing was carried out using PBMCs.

The CDR3 corresponds to CASSVGLSGHTDTQYF. The DNA is as follows: TGTGCCAGCAGCGTAGGTCTTAGCGGACACACAGATACGCAGTATTTT. This receptor chain uses TRBV9 and TRBJ2-3; a tentative D match to TRBD2 spans 6 bases. V lost 0 bases and J lost 2 bases; the stretch between them is 13 bases long. The CDR3, from cysteine to phenylalanine, totals 16 residues. The kept DNA is CDR3 alone, 48 bases in frame from the first base. The germline V gene gives CDR1 as SGDLS and CDR2 as YYNGEE.